A selection of T cell receptor beta chains follows, all from one sample in a study of metastatic and nonmetastatic thyroid tumors. TCRdb re-processed the PCR reads through MiXCR. The data hold 30,000 to 35,000 clones, with about 15% observed a single time. The sequencing sample was made of blood. The receptor set was obtained from a male donor with papillary thyroid cancer or a benign thyroid nodule (not recorded which). Some clones in this sample may be carry-over from other donors' samples. The CDR3 runs from the conserved cysteine through the conserved F or W. Clone sizes are given selectively: once, few, many, or a class where the clone is expanded.

V	J	size	CDR3
TRBV6-2/TRBV6-3	TRBJ2-3	-	CAIVGRGSLTDTQYF
TRBV27	TRBJ2-1	many	CASSTSGLSYNEQFF
TRBV5-5	TRBJ1-1	many	CASTEAFF
TRBV6-1	TRBJ2-5	many	CASTSGGKTQYF
TRBV19	TRBJ2-7	many	CASSATPPLSEQYF
TRBV24-1	TRBJ1-1	many	CATSDSDRGPEAFF
TRBV7-3	TRBJ2-1	many	CASSPGTTNNEQFF
TRBV27	TRBJ2-2	many	CASSKNRDLTGELFF
TRBV12-3/TRBV12-4	TRBJ2-1	medium-sized	CASSQYNEQFF
TRBV5-1	TRBJ2-7	many	CASSPTPFGEQYF
TRBV11-3	TRBJ2-1	-	CASSLAAGVNEQFF
TRBV28	TRBJ1-6	medium-sized	CASSSRDRAWALHF
TRBV6-2/TRBV6-3	TRBJ2-7	many	CASRTAGGYEQYF
TRBV19	TRBJ2-1	-	CASSQTATYNYQFF
TRBV28	TRBJ1-5	-	CASEIRGQPQHF
TRBV11-2	TRBJ2-1	many	CASSRDSDGYNEQFF
TRBV6-2/TRBV6-3	TRBJ1-5	few	CASTTTGTFDQPKHF
TRBV27	TRBJ2-1	many	CASSFTSGSNEQFF
TRBV11-2	TRBJ2-1	-	CASSLDWQSNEQFF
TRBV6-2/TRBV6-3	TRBJ2-5	many	CASSAGSQETQYF
TRBV5-1	TRBJ2-1	many	CASSRLPSGNLNEQFF
TRBV28	TRBJ2-7	many	CASSSPGQGLLGEQYF
TRBV12-3/TRBV12-4	TRBJ2-2	medium-sized	CASSIGLAGNTGELFF
TRBV28	TRBJ1-5	-	CASTPFQVSTQPQHF
TRBV6-5	TRBJ2-7	many	CASSYSGYSSYEQYF
TRBV12-3/TRBV12-4	TRBJ2-1	medium-sized	CASSSPGLAGGKYNEQFF
TRBV7-9	TRBJ1-2	medium-sized	CASSHRESGYTF